The 10 T cell receptor beta chains below come from one sample, sequenced in a study of T cells in Graves' hyperthyroidism and ophthalmopathy. Amplification targeted TCR beta CDR3 regions from RNA transcripts. Researchers ran a first-round RT-PCR on the TCR CDR3 using the HTBI primer set. MiXCR was run by TCRdb on the multiplex PCR reads, yielding one entry per CDR3 protein. The sample shows 750,000 to 900,000 distinct CDR3 sequences, roughly 37% of them seen only once. The sample was blood. All receptors come from a man in his late teens or twenties with Graves' hyperthyroidism.

This clonotype occurred a few times. This CDR3 reads CASSVGTVSNQPQHF. CDR3 sequence (DNA): TGTGCCAGCAGCGTGGGGACAGTTAGCAATCAGCCCCAGCATTTT. The chain couples TRBV11-2 to TRBJ1-5; 7 bases align to TRBD1. The CDR3 loop spans 15 amino acids. Germline lookup yields CDR1 SGHAT and CDR2 FQNNGV. Unmatched junction bases numbered 4, after V lost 5 bases and J lost 0 bases.

The genes are TRBV4-2 and TRBJ1-1, with D possibly matching TRBD1 (5 bases). Germline V gene sequence: CDR1 LGHNA, CDR2 YNFKEQ. The length of the CDR3 is 14 residues. Trimming stripped 2 bases from V and 7 bases from J, with 14 bases between. This CDR3 reads CASSQRLETDEAFF. CDR3 bases: TGTGCCAGCAGCCAAAGGCTGGAGACAGATGAAGCTTTCTTT.

This clonotype was seen only a few times. V is TRBV10-3 and J is TRBJ1-1, with 9 bases identical to TRBD1. The CDR3 is 15 residues long. J lost 2 bases, V lost 5 bases, and 6 bases had no gene match. Germline CDR1 and CDR2: ENHRY and SYGVKD. CDR3 sequence reads: CAISSWDRDNTEAFF. DNA of the CDR3: TGTGCCATCAGTTCATGGGACAGGGACAACACTGAAGCTTTCTTT.

This clonotype was detected a few times. The chain recombines TRBV12-3 or TRBV12-4 with TRBJ1-5, with a possible D match to TRBD1 (5 bases). Trimming took 7 bases from V and 5 from J, leaving 21 bases between them. This CDR3 is 16 amino acids long. The DNA of the CDR3 is TGTGCCAGCACACGCGGCTTTAGGGGAAGGGATCAGCCCCAGCATTTT. This encodes CASTRGFRGRDQPQHF.

This clonotype was counted ten times or more. The chain couples TRBV2 to TRBJ1-1; tentatively, D is TRBD1 (5 bases). V was pared by 2 bases and J by 2 bases, with 12 bases between. The CDR3 totals 15 residues. Germline V gives CDR1 SNHLY, CDR2 FYNNEI. CDR3: CASSERGGSNTEAFF. In DNA form, the CDR3 reads TGTGCCAGCAGTGAACGGGGGGGTAGCAACACTGAAGCTTTCTTT.

The genes are TRBV12-3 or TRBV12-4 and TRBJ2-6, with D possibly matching TRBD1 (6 bases). The CDR3 runs 15 residues. The ends were cut back, 6 bases at V and 4 bases at J, with 13 bases in the middle. The CDR3 bases are TGTGCCAGCAGCCAGACAGGTGTCGGGGCCAACGTCCTGACTTTC. This gives the protein CASSQTGVGANVLTF.

At least ten counts were recorded for this clonotype. This sequence joins TRBV19 and TRBJ2-6, with D perhaps TRBD2 (6 bases). Germline V gene lookup returns CDR1 LNHDA and CDR2 SQIVND (reference sequence). V was shortened by 7 bases and J by 3 bases, with 10 bases between the two germline ends. This CDR3 region has 14 residues. This CDR3 reads CASTAGYGANVLTF. CDR3 in DNA: TGTGCCAGTACCGCGGGGTATGGGGCCAACGTCCTGACTTTC.

The chain links TRBV4-1 to TRBJ2-5; D tentatively fits TRBD1 or TRBD2 (5 bases each). The CDR3 totals 13 residues. V lost 11 bases to trimming and J lost 5 bases, with 18 bases between them. Germline V CDR1 and CDR2: MGHRA, YSYEKL. The CDR3 spells CAATRGARETQYF. CDR3 in DNA: TGCGCCGCTACCCGAGGGGCTAGGGAGACCCAGTACTTC.

As concerns this clonotype: A much larger clone is a single base away; this may be a read error. This chain uses TRBV7-9 with TRBJ2-2; TRBD2 matches at 7 bases. Germline values: CDR1 SEHNR, CDR2 FQNEAQ (reference sequence). The CDR3 spans 17 residues. J was trimmed by 2 bases and V by 5 bases; bases with no gene match: 11. The CDR3 nucleotides are TGTGCCAGCAGCCACCGGCCGGGACTAACTAACACCGGGGAGCTGTTTTTT. Translating it yields CASSHRPGLTNTGELFF.

The count of this clonotype is one. A much larger clone differs from this one at a single base, so this may be a read error. This chain joins TRBV2 and TRBJ1-1; 7 nucleotides line up with TRBD1. After removal of 8 bases from V and 10 bases from J, the junction contained 13 bases not matched to a gene. Germline values: CDR1 SNHLY, CDR2 FYNNEI. This CDR3 region has 13 residues. This chain's CDR3 is CASRPGTASSAFF. The CDR3 DNA reads as TGTGCCAGCCGCCCCGGGACAGCCTCGTCAGCTTTCTTT.